This T cell receptor beta chain was captured by sequencing in a study of vaccination and CD4 T cells after COVID-19. Study summary: Each control was exposed to a CEFX pool, an HIV-1 Nef pool, or no peptide at all. Study results and limitations: Spike mono-reactivity marked 304 of 307 vaccine-specific clones in convalescent patients. There was no significant change from approximately 21 to 38 median reactive clonotypes.

With the Oncomine TCR Beta short-read assay, DNA from cultured CD4+ T cells was sequenced. TCRdb used MiXCR to reprocess the PCR reads, holding one entry per CDR3 protein. Among just under 8,500 distinct CDR3 sequences listed, around 70% were seen once. Notes on this clonotype: Its antigen is currently unknown.

This CDR3 is 17 amino acids long. V was clipped by 4 bases and J by 1 base, with 17 bases between them. Looked up from germline, CDR1 is MNHEY and CDR2 is SMNVEV (reference sequence). Treatment described: roughly 10-day PBMC culture with coronavirus spike peptide pools or control peptides (ViraFEST assay). The sample consisted of CD4+ T cells from blood, cultured in vitro. This receptor was obtained from a human donor who had recovered from COVID-19. The chain recombines TRBV27 with TRBJ2-1; D is ambiguous. The CDR3 protein is CASSSPDGVASYNEQFF. The CDR3 DNA reads TGTGCCAGCAGTTCCCCGGACGGTGTGGCGTCCTACAATGAGCAGTTCTTC.